A selection of T cell receptor beta chains follows, all from one sample in a study of CD8 T cells in Susac syndrome. TCRdb re-derived calls from the immunoSEQ multiplex PCR reads in MiXCR, one entry per CDR3 protein. The data hold about 82,000 distinct CDR3 sequences, with 96% observed a single time. Sequencing input: CD8+ T cells from PBMCs. The receptor source for this set is a human donor with Susac syndrome. The CDR3 runs from the conserved cysteine through the conserved F or W. D genes are given only for firm matches. Clone size is not always given. Where it is, it says once, few, many or a class for expanded clones.

V	size	D	J	DNA	CDR3
TRBV18	-	TRBD1	TRBJ2-7	TGTGCCAGCTCACCTTCGGGACAGGGGAACGAGCAGTACTTC	CASSPSGQGNEQYF
TRBV6-2/TRBV6-3	-	-	TRBJ1-1	TGTGCCAGCAGTTACCGCCCGACAAATGTAGCTTTCTTT	CASSYRPTNVAFF
TRBV6-5	-	TRBD1	TRBJ1-5	TGTGCCAGCAGTTACCGCCCGCCGGGACAGGGCAATCAGCCCCAGCATTTT	CASSYRPPGQGNQPQHF
TRBV13	-	-	TRBJ1-1	TGTGCCAGCAGCTTGCCGTCTTTACAAGCTTTCTTT	CASSLPSLQAFF
TRBV3-1	-	TRBD1	TRBJ1-2	TGTGCCAGCAGCCAAAGGACAGGGGTTGGCTACACCTTC	CASSQRTGVGYTF
TRBV27	once	-	TRBJ2-7	TGTGCCAGCAGACCCGCGTACGGCGGGGTGGCTTCCTACGAGCAGTACTTC	CASRPAYGGVASYEQYF
TRBV20-1	-	-	TRBJ2-3	TGCAGTGCTAATCCGGGTGGCACAGATACGCAGTATTTT	CSANPGGTDTQYF
TRBV30	once	-	TRBJ2-1	TGTGCCTCCGACAGTGTCTCCTACAATGAGCAGTTCTTC	CASDSVSYNEQFF
TRBV4-3	-	-	TRBJ1-6	TGCGCCAGCAGCTCGCAAACTGGGGATTCACCCCTCCACTTT	CASSSQTGDSPLHF
TRBV30	once	-	TRBJ2-2	TGTGCCTGGAGTTTAGAAATAAGCGGGACAGTCACACCCGGGGAGCTGTTTTTT	CAWSLEISGTVTPGELFF
TRBV20-1	few	-	TRBJ1-1	TGCAGTGCCCCCACCCCCAACACTGAAGCTTTCTTT	CSAPTPNTEAFF
TRBV20-1	-	-	TRBJ2-5	TGCAGTGCTAGTTCCCGAAGAGCGAGGCTAGGGGAGACCCAGTACTTC	CSASSRRARLGETQYF
TRBV11-2	-	TRBD2	TRBJ2-3	TGTGCCAGCAGCCTAGATGGACTAGCGGACACCGATACGCAGTATTTT	CASSLDGLADTDTQYF
TRBV5-6	-	-	TRBJ2-2	TGTGCCAGCAGCTTGCTCCGGGCCCCACTTTTTGAGGGCACCGGGGAGCTGTTTTTT	CASSLLRAPLFEGTGELFF
TRBV3-1	-	-	TRBJ1-5	TGTGCCAGCAGCCAAGGTCGGGGGCCCAATCAGCCCCAGCATTTT	CASSQGRGPNQPQHF
TRBV25-1	once	-	TRBJ1-1	TGTGCCAGCCCAGGGGTGACTGAAGCTTTCTTT	CASPGVTEAFF
TRBV6-2/TRBV6-3	-	-	TRBJ2-3	TGTGCCAGCTGGACAGACGGCTCAGATACGCAGTATTTT	CASWTDGSDTQYF
TRBV13	-	TRBD1	TRBJ2-7	TGTGCCAGCAGCTTAAAGGGGGCCTCCTACGAGCAGTACTTC	CASSLKGASYEQYF
TRBV28	-	TRBD1	TRBJ1-2	TGTGCCAGCAGTTTAGGGACAGGTCACTATGGCTACACCTTC	CASSLGTGHYGYTF
TRBV11-1	-	-	TRBJ2-7	TGTGCCAGCAGCTTAGCTTCCGGGACACTCTACGAGCAGTACTTC	CASSLASGTLYEQYF
TRBV12-3/TRBV12-4	-	-	TRBJ2-2	TGTGCCAGCAGTCTGGTGATCGTCACCGGGGAGCTGTTTTTT	CASSLVIVTGELFF
TRBV30	-	TRBD1	TRBJ2-5	TGTGCCTGGGACAGGGGGCCGGAGACCCAGTACTTC	CAWDRGPETQYF
TRBV19	-	-	TRBJ1-1	TGTGCCAGTAGTGGCCGGGGTTCCCCACGGACTGAAGCTTTCTTT	CASSGRGSPRTEAFF
TRBV20-1	-	TRBD2	TRBJ2-3	TGCAGTGCTAGGGCTCTAGCGGGTTATGATACGCAGTATTTT	CSARALAGYDTQYF
TRBV4-3	-	TRBD1	TRBJ2-7	TGCGCCAGCAGCCAAGTCTGGGGAGGGACAGGGGGCCACGAGCAGTACTTC	CASSQVWGGTGGHEQYF
TRBV24-1	once	TRBD1	TRBJ1-5	TGTGCCACCAGTGACTCAGACAGGGGCAATCAGCCCCAGCATTTT	CATSDSDRGNQPQHF
TRBV30	-	-	TRBJ1-1	TGTGCCTGGTACGGGAACACTGAAGCTTTCTTT	CAWYGNTEAFF
TRBV3-1	-	-	TRBJ2-7	TGTGCCAGCAGCCCCGCGGGGACGGCCTACGAGCAGTACTTC	CASSPAGTAYEQYF
TRBV30	-	TRBD1	TRBJ1-3	TGTGCCTGGAGTGCAACCGGGACAGGGGATGTCTGGAACACCATATATTTT	CAWSATGTGDVWNTIYF